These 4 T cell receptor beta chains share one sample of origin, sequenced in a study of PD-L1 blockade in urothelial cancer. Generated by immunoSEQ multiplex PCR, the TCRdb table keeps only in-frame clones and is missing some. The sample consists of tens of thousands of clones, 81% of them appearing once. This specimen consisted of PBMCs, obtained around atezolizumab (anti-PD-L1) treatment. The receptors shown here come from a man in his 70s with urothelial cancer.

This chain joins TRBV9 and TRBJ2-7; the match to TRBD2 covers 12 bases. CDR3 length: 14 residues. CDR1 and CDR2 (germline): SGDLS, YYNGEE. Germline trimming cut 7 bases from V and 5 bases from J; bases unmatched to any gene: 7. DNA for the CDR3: TGTGCCAGCTCGATACTAGCGGGAGGCGACGAGCAGTACTTC. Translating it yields CASSILAGGDEQYF.

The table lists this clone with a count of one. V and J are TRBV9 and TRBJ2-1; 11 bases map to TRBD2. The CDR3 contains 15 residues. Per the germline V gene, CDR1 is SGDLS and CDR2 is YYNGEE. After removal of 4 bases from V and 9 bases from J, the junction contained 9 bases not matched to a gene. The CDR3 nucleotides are TGTGCCAGCAGCTCCCTGCTAGCGGGAGGAGGTGAGCAGTTCTTC. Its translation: CASSSLLAGGGEQFF.

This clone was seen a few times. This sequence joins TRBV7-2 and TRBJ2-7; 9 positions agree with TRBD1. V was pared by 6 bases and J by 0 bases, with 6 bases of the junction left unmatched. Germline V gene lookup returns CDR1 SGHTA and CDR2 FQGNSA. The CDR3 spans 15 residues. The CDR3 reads CASSPDRGNSYEQYF. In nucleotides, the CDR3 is TGTGCCAGCAGTCCTGACAGGGGGAACTCCTACGAGCAGTACTTC.

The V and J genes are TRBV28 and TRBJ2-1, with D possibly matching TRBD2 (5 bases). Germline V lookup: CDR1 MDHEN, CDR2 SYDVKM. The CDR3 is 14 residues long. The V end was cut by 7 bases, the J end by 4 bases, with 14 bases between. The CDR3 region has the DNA TGTGCCAGCATCCCTCCCGGGGATTACAATGAGCAGTTCTTC. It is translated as CASIPPGDYNEQFF.